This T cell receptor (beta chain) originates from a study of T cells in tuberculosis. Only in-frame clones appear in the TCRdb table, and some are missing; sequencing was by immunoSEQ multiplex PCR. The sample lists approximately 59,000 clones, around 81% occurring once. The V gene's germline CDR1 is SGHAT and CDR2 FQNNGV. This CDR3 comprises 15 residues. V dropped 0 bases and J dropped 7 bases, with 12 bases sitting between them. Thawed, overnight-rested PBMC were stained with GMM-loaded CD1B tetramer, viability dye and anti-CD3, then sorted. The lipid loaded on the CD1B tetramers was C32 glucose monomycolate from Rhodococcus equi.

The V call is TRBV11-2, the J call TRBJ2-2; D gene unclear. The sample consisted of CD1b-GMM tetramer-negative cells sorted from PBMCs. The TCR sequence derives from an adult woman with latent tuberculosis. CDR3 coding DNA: TGTGCCAGCAGCTTAGATAGGCGGTTGAGCGGGGAGCTGTTTTTT. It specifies CASSLDRRLSGELFF.